The 30 T cell receptor beta chains below were found in one sample sequenced in a study of blood T cell repertoires in COVID-19. TCRdb's table, derived via immunoSEQ multiplex PCR, lists solely in-frame clones and lacks some. The table records more than 70,000 clones, 80% of them present only once. Sequencing was performed on peripheral blood. These receptors were collected from a woman in her seventies with acute or convalescent COVID-19.

The chain employs TRBV6-5 and TRBJ2-3; D is unclear. This CDR3 has 15 residues. Per the germline V gene, CDR1 is MNHEY and CDR2 is SVGAGI. V lost 0 bases and J lost 3, with 10 bases in between. The CDR3 loop reads CASSYSPGQTDTQYF. The CDR3 DNA reads as TGTGCCAGCAGTTACTCACCAGGTCAAACAGATACGCAGTATTTT.

V usage is TRBV4-2 and J usage is TRBJ2-3, with 8 nucleotides matching TRBD2. This CDR3 spans 15 amino acids. V lost 4 bases to trimming and J lost 0 bases; unmatched junction nucleotides: 3. Germline V gene data show CDR1 as LGHNA and CDR2 as YNFKEQ. CDR3 region: CASSPAGVSTDTQYF. CDR3 DNA sequence: TGTGCCAGCAGCCCAGCGGGGGTGAGCACAGATACGCAGTATTTT.

V is TRBV5-1 and J is TRBJ2-5; TRBD2 matches at 7 bases. Germline V gene lookup returns CDR1 SGHRS and CDR2 YFSETQ. Losses at the gene ends were 0 bases for V and 4 bases for J; bases not matched to a gene: 3. The CDR3 extends over 14 amino acids. Written as DNA, the CDR3 is TGCGCCAGCAGCTTGGTGGCTAGCGGAGAGACCCAGTACTTC. The encoded protein is CASSLVASGETQYF.

The chain is built from TRBV7-2 and TRBJ1-6, with 11 bases that match TRBD1. The CDR3 has 15 amino acids. V dropped 4 bases and J dropped 7; count of bases not matched to a gene: 3. CDR1 and CDR2 from the germline V gene are SGHTA and FQGNSA. CDR3 amino acids: CASSSDRGQNSPLHF. The CDR3 DNA follows: TGTGCCAGCAGCTCGGACAGGGGGCAGAATTCACCCCTCCACTTT.

The chain combines TRBV24-1 with TRBJ1-2; TRBD1 aligns across 7 bases. J lost 3 bases, V lost 3 bases, and 9 bases had no gene match. Germline CDR1 is KGHDR and CDR2 is SFDVKD. The CDR3 is made up of 16 amino acids. CDR3 loop: CATSDPGTASYYGYTF. DNA of the CDR3: TGTGCCACCAGTGATCCCGGGACAGCGTCCTACTATGGCTACACCTTC.

This clone is a singleton in its sample. The V gene is TRBV6-5, the J gene TRBJ2-2; D is possibly TRBD2 (6 bases). The germline V gene encodes CDR1 MNHEY and CDR2 SVGAGI. V lost 0 bases and J 6 bases, leaving 11 bases between the germline ends. The CDR3 loop spans 15 amino acids. CDR3 nucleotide sequence: TGTGCCAGCAGTTACTCGCTCGGGGGACCCGGGGAGCTGTTTTTT. Protein: CASSYSLGGPGELFF.

The rearrangement joins TRBV7-2 to TRBJ1-3, with 7 bases aligning to TRBD1. The CDR3 loop spans 15 amino acids. The germline V gene encodes CDR1 SGHTA and CDR2 FQGNSA. The ends lost 3 bases at V and 8 bases at J; junction bases unmatched: 10. In DNA form, the CDR3 reads TGTGCCAGCAGCTTTCTAGGGGGCGGCGGAGACACCATATATTTT. This encodes CASSFLGGGGDTIYF.

CDR3 protein: CASSFLAGGPNTQYF. The CDR3 nucleotides read TGTGCCAGCAGTTTCTTGGCGGGAGGGCCGAATACGCAGTATTTT. The rearrangement links TRBV28 to TRBJ2-3, with TRBD2 matching over 9 bases. CDR3 size: 15 residues. With V trimmed by 3 bases and J by 7 bases, 8 bases remained unmatched. The germline V gene encodes CDR1 MDHEN and CDR2 SYDVKM.

V and J are TRBV4-2 and TRBJ2-2; TRBD2 agrees at 13 bases. Per the germline V gene, CDR1 is LGHNA and CDR2 is YNFKEQ. The CDR3 has 17 amino acids. The V gene end was trimmed by 1 base and the J gene end by 7 bases; junction bases not matched to a gene: 6. Here the CDR3 DNA reads TGTGCCAGCAGCCAAGTTGGACTAGCGGGGGTTGGCGGGGAGCTGTTTTTT. Translated, it gives CASSQVGLAGVGGELFF.

This clone has only a few counts. The same CDR3 is also encoded by other DNA sequences in this sample. The V call is TRBV4-1, the J call TRBJ1-1; 9 positions agree with TRBD1. With 3 bases clipped from V and 5 bases from J, the junction kept 7 bases outside the gene matches. CDR1 and CDR2 from the germline V gene are MGHRA and YSYEKL. CDR3 length: 15 amino acids. The CDR3: CASSHPDRGGTEAFF. The CDR3 DNA sequence: TGCGCCAGCAGCCACCCGGACAGGGGAGGGACTGAAGCTTTCTTT.

In DNA, the CDR3 is TGTGCCAGCAGCTTATCAGGAGCGGGTAGCACAGATACGCAGTATTTT. This codes for CASSLSGAGSTDTQYF. The gene calls are TRBV5-8 and TRBJ2-3; perhaps TRBD2 as D (6 bases). V gave up 2 bases and J gave up 0 bases, with 13 bases separating them. Germline CDR1 reads SGHTS; CDR2 reads YDEGEE. This CDR3 comprises 16 residues.

The rearrangement joins TRBV5-1 to TRBJ2-3, with a tentative D call TRBD1 (6 bases). V lost 0 bases and J 4 bases, leaving 15 bases between the germline ends. The CDR3 consists of 16 residues. The V gene's germline CDR1 is SGHRS and CDR2 YFSETQ. CDR3 sequence reads: CASSLATGSLADTQYF. The DNA for the CDR3 is TGCGCCAGCAGCTTGGCAACAGGGTCGTTGGCAGATACGCAGTATTTT.

This rearrangement joins TRBV6-5 to TRBJ2-4, with 10 bases matching TRBD2. J was trimmed by 7 bases and V by 5 bases; bases with no gene match: 5. Germline V gene data show CDR1 as MNHEY and CDR2 as SVGAGI. The length of the CDR3 is 14 residues. CDR3 in DNA: TGTGCCAGCAGTAGTACTAGCGGGGAGAACATTCAGTACTTC. Its translation is CASSSTSGENIQYF.

The genes are TRBV5-1 and TRBJ2-2; 7 bases fit TRBD2. Losses at the gene ends were 0 bases for V and 0 bases for J; bases not matched to a gene: 5. The CDR3 contains 17 residues. The germline V gene has CDR1 SGHRS and CDR2 YFSETQ. CDR3 DNA: TGCGCCAGCAGCTTGGAGGCTAGCGGAACGAACACCGGGGAGCTGTTTTTT. The encoded protein is CASSLEASGTNTGELFF.

V is TRBV28 and J is TRBJ1-2; a weak D match, TRBD1 (5 bases). Deletions cut 7 bases from V and 1 base from J, with 13 bases between. Germline V gene lookup returns CDR1 MDHEN and CDR2 SYDVKM. This CDR3 contains 14 residues. Here the CDR3 reads CASTVDSRNYGYTF. In DNA form, the CDR3 reads TGTGCCAGCACCGTTGACAGCCGTAACTATGGCTACACCTTC.

This chain links TRBV2 with TRBJ1-5; no clear D. Germline V lookup: CDR1 SNHLY, CDR2 FYNNEI. The CDR3 runs to 13 residues. The ends were cut back, 6 bases at V and 6 bases at J, with 12 bases in the middle. The CDR3, as DNA: TGTGCCAGCAGACGAGCGGTGAGTCAGCCCCAGCATTTT. Protein: CASRRAVSQPQHF.

This clone was detected a few times. This chain connects TRBV6-1 to TRBJ1-5, with 8 bases matching TRBD1. The CDR3 totals 15 residues. Germline CDR1 reads MNHNS; CDR2 reads SASEGT. Trimming at V came to 3 bases and at J to 5 bases, leaving 6 bases not matched to a gene. The chain's CDR3 is CASSEMGQAYQPQHF. In nucleotides, the CDR3 is TGTGCCAGCAGTGAGATGGGACAGGCCTATCAGCCCCAGCATTTT.

This chain's CDR3 is CASSFVDSGKYTEAFF. The CDR3 DNA follows: TGTGCCAGCAGTTTTGTGGATTCAGGAAAGTACACTGAAGCTTTCTTT. V is TRBV27 and J is TRBJ1-1; no definite D call. CDR3 size: 16 residues. Germline V lookup: CDR1 MNHEY, CDR2 SMNVEV (reference sequence). Trimming removed 3 bases at V and 3 bases at J, with 17 bases between.

The chain employs TRBV6-6 and TRBJ2-7; TRBD1 matches at 7 bases. Per germline, CDR1 MNHNY and CDR2 SVGAGI (reference sequence). V dropped 4 bases and J dropped 6; count of bases not matched to a gene: 6. The CDR3 is 13 residues long. CDR3 DNA sequence: TGTGCCAGCAGTTCAGACAGGGTGGGCGAGCAGTACTTC. Translating gives CASSSDRVGEQYF.

The chain combines TRBV6-2 or TRBV6-3 with TRBJ2-3, with 11 positions matching TRBD2. Germline assignment: CDR1 MNHEY and CDR2 SVGEGT. CDR3 length: 18 residues. The trim removed 0 bases at V and 5 bases at J, leaving 10 bases unmatched. Here the CDR3 reads CASSYSILAGGRGDTQYF. The DNA of the CDR3 is TGTGCCAGCAGTTACTCGATCCTAGCGGGGGGCCGGGGAGATACGCAGTATTTT.

The chain employs TRBV6-1 and TRBJ2-7; TRBD1 matches 8 bases. CDR3 length equals 17 residues. V was pared by 8 bases and J by 1 base, with 16 bases of the junction left unmatched. CDR1 MNHNS and CDR2 SASEGT come from the germline V gene. The CDR3 sequence is CASRATGGLSPSYEQYF. CDR3 DNA: TGTGCCAGCCGTGCAACAGGGGGTCTCTCGCCGTCCTACGAGCAGTACTTC.

The chain employs TRBV2 and TRBJ2-7; 13 bases match TRBD2. Germline V gene data show CDR1 as SNHLY and CDR2 as FYNNEI. With 7 bases clipped from V and 4 bases from J, the junction kept 4 bases outside the gene matches. The CDR3 consists of 14 residues. CDR3 DNA: TGTGCCAGCACTTGGACTAGCGGGAGTTACGAGCAGTACTTC. This codes for CASTWTSGSYEQYF.

This clone was found once. The J gene is TRBJ1-2, the V gene TRBV5-6; 8 bases are shared with TRBD1. This CDR3 region has 14 residues. V dropped 2 bases and J dropped 3; count of bases not matched to a gene: 3. The germline gives CDR1 SGHDT, CDR2 YYEEEE. The DNA for the CDR3 is TGTGCCAGCAGCTTTCTACAGGGGGACTATGGCTACACCTTC. It encodes CASSFLQGDYGYTF.

The CDR3 sequence: CASSFPTGDYTEAFF. The CDR3, as DNA: TGTGCCAGCAGCTTCCCGACAGGGGACTACACTGAAGCTTTCTTT. This chain links TRBV7-9 with TRBJ1-1, with TRBD1 matching over 8 bases. In germline, CDR1 is SEHNR, CDR2 FQNEAQ (reference sequence). V trimming: 3 bases; J trimming: 3 bases; junction bases outside the gene matches: 6. This CDR3 region has 15 residues.

V usage is TRBV6-6 and J usage is TRBJ2-3, with TRBD1 matching over 10 bases. The CDR3 extends over 15 amino acids. CDR1 and CDR2 (germline): MNHNY, SVGAGI (reference sequence). V dropped 6 bases and J dropped 4; count of bases not matched to a gene: 7. The chain's CDR3 is CASRRWDRGADTQYF. The CDR3 DNA follows: TGTGCCAGCAGGAGGTGGGACAGGGGTGCAGATACGCAGTATTTT.

This clone was seen only a few times. This sequence joins TRBV6-5 and TRBJ1-2; 8 bases match TRBD1. The CDR3 covers 15 residues. V dropped 0 bases and J dropped 2; count of bases not matched to a gene: 2. The V gene's germline CDR1 is MNHEY and CDR2 SVGAGI. In DNA form, the CDR3 reads TGTGCCAGCAGTTACTCCGGACAGGGCAACTATGGCTACACCTTC. Translating gives CASSYSGQGNYGYTF.

V is TRBV6-1 and J is TRBJ2-1; TRBD2 matches 7 bases. Germline CDR1 reads MNHNS; CDR2 reads SASEGT. Germline trimming cut 0 bases from V and 0 bases from J; bases unmatched to any gene: 5. This CDR3 has 17 amino acids. The CDR3 sequence is CASSEAEAGSSYNEQFF. Written as DNA, the CDR3 is TGTGCCAGCAGTGAAGCGGAAGCGGGAAGCTCCTACAATGAGCAGTTCTTC.

The chain carries TRBV7-2 and TRBJ1-1; no clear D gene. The CDR3 runs to 13 residues. From germline, CDR1 is SGHTA and CDR2 FQGNSA. Trimming removed 5 bases at V and 3 bases at J, with 10 bases between. CDR3 DNA sequence: TGTGCCAGCAGCCCCCACCAGGACACTGAAGCTTTCTTT. It yields the protein CASSPHQDTEAFF.

J is TRBJ1-1 and V is TRBV5-1, with D possibly TRBD1 on 5 matching bases. The CDR3 sequence is 14 residues long. The germline gives CDR1 SGHRS, CDR2 YFSETQ. Trimming cost V 0 bases and J 4 bases, with 10 bases left between them. The CDR3 loop reads CASSLAQGGTEAFF. The CDR3, as DNA: TGCGCCAGCAGCTTGGCCCAGGGTGGCACTGAAGCTTTCTTT.

V usage is TRBV7-2 and J usage is TRBJ2-1; the match to TRBD2 covers 12 bases. With V trimmed by 0 bases and J by 4 bases, 4 bases remained unmatched. The CDR3 is made up of 17 amino acids. CDR1 and CDR2 from the germline V gene are SGHTA and FQGNSA. The chain's CDR3 is CASSLAMTSGSYNEQFF. The CDR3 coding sequence is TGTGCCAGCAGCTTAGCCATGACTAGCGGGAGTTACAATGAGCAGTTCTTC.